This TCR beta chain came from a study of blood T cell repertoires in COVID-19. Turning to the study itself: There were acute and convalescent COVID-19 samples, and they came from the United States, Italy and Spain. In each case, the material was cDNA or gDNA derived from T cells, B-cell-depleted T cells, or PBMCs.

This clone appeared once. In the original analysis: Using reference gene primer amplification, nucleated cell counts were estimated. Generated by immunoSEQ multiplex PCR, the TCRdb table keeps only in-frame clones and is missing some. The V and J calls and clone size are taken from that table; D and trimming were inferred from the DNA. The table lists fewer than 500,000 clones, approximately 90% of them singletons. The germline V and J ends were trimmed by 1 base and 9 bases, with 6 bases remaining between them. The CDR3 has 12 residues. Germline lookup yields CDR1 LGHNT and CDR2 FRNRAP. The sample consisted of PBMCs or T cells enriched from blood (not recorded which). The chain has TRBV12-5 and TRBJ2-2; no clear D gene. The clonotype comes from a woman aged 25 to 39 with acute COVID-19. CDR3 amino acids: CASGLDWWELFF. CDR3 nucleotides: TGTGCTAGTGGTTTGGACTGGTGGGAGCTGTTTTTT. The full variable domain, with the rest looked up from reference TRBV12-5 and TRBJ2-2, is DARVTQTPRHKVTEMGQEVTMRCQPILGHNTVFWYRQTMMQGLELLAYFRNRAPLDDSGMPKDRFSAEMPDATLATLKIQPSEPRDSAVYFCASGLDWWELFFGEGSRLTVL.